This paragraph reports one TCR beta chain. The sample originates from a study of high-grade serous ovarian cancer treatment subgroups. Between the trimmed V and J ends, which lost 2 bases and 0 bases, there was a span of 14 bases. The length of the CDR3 is 17 residues. CDR1 is MDHEN and CDR2 is SYDVKM in the germline V gene. The protocol was immunoSEQ multiplex PCR, while the TCRdb copy is restricted to in-frame clones and leaves out a portion. Of 15,000 or so clones detected, 86% appear once; the ten largest clones hold around 6.5%. The tumor samples were collected prior to definitive surgery or chemotherapy.

Sample: tumor tissue. V gene TRBV28 combines with J gene TRBJ1-3; D gene uncertain. This TCR was sampled from a human donor with high-grade serous ovarian cancer. CDR3 bases: TGTGCCAGCAGTTTACAGCCTCCAGAGATCTCTGGAAACACCATATATTTT. It codes for CASSLQPPEISGNTIYF.